This T cell receptor (beta chain) was identified in a study of response to subunit inactivated influenza vaccine. In TCRdb, the RT-PCR reads were re-called with MiXCR into one record per CDR3 protein. In the table there are 560,000 or so distinct CDR3 sequences, 6% to 9% of which are singletons. Of note for this clonotype: Its target is unknown.

Study observations and caveats: The authors suggested that every seasonal influenza vaccination recruits few new T cells.

This sample comprised PBMCs from blood, obtained about 24 months after vaccination. The sequence came from a man between 50 and 75 years old who received an inactivated influenza vaccine.

The CDR3 protein is CASSLDRGLWETQYF. The CDR3, as DNA: TGTGCCAGCAGCTTAGACAGGGGGCTGTGGGAGACCCAGTACTTC. The gene calls are TRBV7-9 and TRBJ2-5, with 9 bases that match TRBD1. The CDR3 is 15 amino acids. Germline CDR1 and CDR2: SEHNR and FQNEAQ (reference sequence). V shed 1 base and J 5 bases; nucleotides not matched to a gene: 5.